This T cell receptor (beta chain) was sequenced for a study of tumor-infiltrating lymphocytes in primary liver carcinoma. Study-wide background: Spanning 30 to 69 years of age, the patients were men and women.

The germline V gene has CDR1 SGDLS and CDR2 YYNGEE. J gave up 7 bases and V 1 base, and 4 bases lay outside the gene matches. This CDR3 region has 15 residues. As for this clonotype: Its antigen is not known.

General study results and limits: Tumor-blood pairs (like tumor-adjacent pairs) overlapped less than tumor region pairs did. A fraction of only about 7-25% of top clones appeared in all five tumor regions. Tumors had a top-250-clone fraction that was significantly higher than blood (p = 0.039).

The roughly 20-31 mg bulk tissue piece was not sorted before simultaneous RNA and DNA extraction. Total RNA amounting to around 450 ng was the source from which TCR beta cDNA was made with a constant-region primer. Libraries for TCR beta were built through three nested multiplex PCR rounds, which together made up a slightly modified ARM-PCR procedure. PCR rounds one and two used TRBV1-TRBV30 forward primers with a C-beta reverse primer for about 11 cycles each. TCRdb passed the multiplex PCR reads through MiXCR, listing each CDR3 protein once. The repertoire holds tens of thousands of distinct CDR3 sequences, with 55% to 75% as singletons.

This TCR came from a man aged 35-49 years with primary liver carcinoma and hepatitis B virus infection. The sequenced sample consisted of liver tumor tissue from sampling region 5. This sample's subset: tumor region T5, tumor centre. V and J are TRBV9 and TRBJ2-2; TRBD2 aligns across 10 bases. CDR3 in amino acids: CASSVLAGDLGELFF. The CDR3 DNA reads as TGTGCCAGCAGCGTACTAGCGGGAGATCTCGGGGAGCTGTTTTTT. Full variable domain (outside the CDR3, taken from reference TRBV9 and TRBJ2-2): DSGVTQTPKHLITATGQRVTLRCSPRSGDLSVYWYQQSLDQGLQFLIQYYNGEERAKGNILERFSAQQFPDLHSELNLSSLELGDSALYFCASSVLAGDLGELFFGEGSRLTVL.